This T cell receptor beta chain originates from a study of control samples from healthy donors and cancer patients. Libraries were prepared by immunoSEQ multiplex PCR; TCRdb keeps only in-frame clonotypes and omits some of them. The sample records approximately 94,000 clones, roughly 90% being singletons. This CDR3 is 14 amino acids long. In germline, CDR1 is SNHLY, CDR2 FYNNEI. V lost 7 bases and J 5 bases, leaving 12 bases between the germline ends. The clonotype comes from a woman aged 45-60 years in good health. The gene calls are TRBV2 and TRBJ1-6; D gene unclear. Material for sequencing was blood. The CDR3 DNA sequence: TGTGCCAGCATGGAACAGAGCAATAATTCACCCCTCCACTTT. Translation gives CASMEQSNNSPLHF. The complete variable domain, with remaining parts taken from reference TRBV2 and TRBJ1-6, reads EPEVTQTPSHQVTQMGQEVILRCVPISNHLYFYWYRQILGQKVEFLVSFYNNEISEKSEIFDDQFSVERPDGSNFTLKIRSTKLEDSAMYFCASMEQSNNSPLHFGNGTRLTVT.